The subject of this entry is one T cell receptor beta chain. The ends were cut back, 6 bases at V and 4 bases at J, with 15 bases in the middle. This CDR3 region has 14 residues. The germline gives CDR1 MNHEY, CDR2 SVGAGI. The data stem from a study of patients and donors after allogeneic stem cell transplantation. TCRdb called the RT-PCR reads again in MiXCR, with one record for every CDR3 protein. The repertoire includes 100,000 to 130,000 distinct CDR3 sequences, around 33% of them detected once, and around 30% sits in the top ten. The specimen was blood, either unsorted or a sorted T cell fraction (not recorded which). The sequence derives from a human donor who was either an allogeneic HSCT recipient or a stem cell or donor lymphocyte infusion donor (not recorded which). It is not recorded whose cells these are; they may come from a transplant donor. The genes are TRBV6-5 and TRBJ2-5; tentatively, D is TRBD1 or TRBD2 (7 bases each). CDR3: CASSPTRGGETQYF. CDR3 DNA sequence: TGTGCCAGCAGCCCCACCAGGGGGGGAGAGACCCAGTACTTC.